These T cell receptor beta chains were read from a single sample in a study of naive and memory T cell subsets. TCRdb re-derived calls from the UMI-ligation and nested PCR reads in MiXCR, one entry per CDR3 protein. In the table there are just over 80,000 distinct CDR3 sequences, over 8.5% of which are singletons. Sample: naive CD8+ T cells from blood. These receptor sequences come from a human donor in good health. Both conserved end residues are part of each CDR3. The D gene is left open where the match is weak. Some rows have no size entry. The others give once, few or many, or a class for an expanded clone.

d_call: TRBD2
cdr3_length: 22
clone_size: few
j_call: TRBJ2-1
v_call: TRBV18
cdr3_nt: TGTGCCAGCTCACTAATGAGGCCTGGGCTAGCGGGAGTTTCTAGCTCCTACAATGAGCAGTTCTTC
cdr3_aa: CASSLMRPGLAGVSSSYNEQFF

d_call: .
cdr3_length: 16
clone_size: many
j_call: TRBJ2-1
v_call: TRBV5-1
cdr3_nt: TGCGCCAGCAGCCCGGAAGGGGGGAGCTCCTACAATGAGCAGTTCTTC
cdr3_aa: CASSPEGGSSYNEQFF

d_call: .
cdr3_length: 11
clone_size: .
j_call: TRBJ2-7
v_call: TRBV28
cdr3_nt: TGTGCCAGCCTCCAAGCCTACGAGCAGTACTTC
cdr3_aa: CASLQAYEQYF

d_call: .
cdr3_length: 15
clone_size: many
j_call: TRBJ1-5
v_call: TRBV20-1
cdr3_nt: TGCAGTGCTAGGTCTTCCGGGACCCGCAATCAGCCCCAGCATTTT
cdr3_aa: CSARSSGTRNQPQHF

d_call: TRBD1
cdr3_length: 13
clone_size: .
j_call: TRBJ1-2
v_call: TRBV20-1
cdr3_nt: TGCAGTGCTATGTGGACAGGGGGCGGCGGCTACACCTTC
cdr3_aa: CSAMWTGGGGYTF

d_call: .
cdr3_length: 8
clone_size: many
j_call: TRBJ2-1
v_call: TRBV29-1
cdr3_nt: TGCAGCGTTGAGGGGCAGTTCTTC
cdr3_aa: CSVEGQFF

d_call: .
cdr3_length: 14
clone_size: many
j_call: TRBJ2-1
v_call: TRBV4-1
cdr3_nt: TGCGCCAGCAGCCAAGATACGAACTACAATGAGCAGTTCTTC
cdr3_aa: CASSQDTNYNEQFF

d_call: .
cdr3_length: 14
clone_size: .
j_call: TRBJ1-1
v_call: TRBV15
cdr3_nt: TGTGCCACCAGCAGAGATCTGACTGACACTGAAGCTTTCTTT
cdr3_aa: CATSRDLTDTEAFF

d_call: .
cdr3_length: 14
clone_size: many
j_call: TRBJ2-7
v_call: TRBV29-1
cdr3_nt: TGCAGCGTTGAAGGATCAGGGGCGTCCTACGAGCAGTACTTC
cdr3_aa: CSVEGSGASYEQYF

d_call: TRBD1
cdr3_length: 16
clone_size: few
j_call: TRBJ1-2
v_call: TRBV29-1
cdr3_nt: TGCAGCGTTCTGGGAGACTGGGACAGGGCAGGTTATGGCTACACCTTC
cdr3_aa: CSVLGDWDRAGYGYTF

d_call: .
cdr3_length: 12
clone_size: few
j_call: TRBJ1-4
v_call: TRBV20-1
cdr3_nt: TGCAGTGCTAGAGATGAGAATGAAAAACTGTTTTTT
cdr3_aa: CSARDENEKLFF

d_call: TRBD1
cdr3_length: 15
clone_size: many
j_call: TRBJ1-2
v_call: TRBV29-1
cdr3_nt: TGCAGCGTATTTAATCCGGGACAGGTGGGCTATGGCTACACCTTC
cdr3_aa: CSVFNPGQVGYGYTF

d_call: .
cdr3_length: 13
clone_size: .
j_call: TRBJ2-7
v_call: TRBV27
cdr3_nt: TGTGCCAGCTCTGACTTGGGACGTTTGGCGCAGTACTTC
cdr3_aa: CASSDLGRLAQYF

d_call: .
cdr3_length: 16
clone_size: few
j_call: TRBJ1-2
v_call: TRBV25-1
cdr3_nt: TGTGCCAGGCCAAAATACAGACGCAGGGGAAACTATGGCTACACCTTC
cdr3_aa: CARPKYRRRGNYGYTF

d_call: .
cdr3_length: 13
clone_size: many
j_call: TRBJ2-3
v_call: TRBV29-1
cdr3_nt: TGCAGCGTTGAAGGCGGGAGCACAGATACGCAGTATTTT
cdr3_aa: CSVEGGSTDTQYF

d_call: .
cdr3_length: 15
clone_size: few
j_call: TRBJ2-7
v_call: TRBV9
cdr3_nt: TGTGCCAGCAGCGTAGGTGGGGGTCCCCCCTACGAGCAGTACTTC
cdr3_aa: CASSVGGGPPYEQYF

d_call: TRBD1
cdr3_length: 15
clone_size: many
j_call: TRBJ2-7
v_call: TRBV6-6
cdr3_nt: TGTGCCAGCACCAACTCCGGGACAGGGGGCCACGAGCAGTACTTC
cdr3_aa: CASTNSGTGGHEQYF

d_call: .
cdr3_length: 13
clone_size: .
j_call: TRBJ1-2
v_call: TRBV12-3/TRBV12-4
cdr3_nt: TGTGCCAGCAGTTTCCGTTCAGAGTATGGCTACACCTTC
cdr3_aa: CASSFRSEYGYTF

d_call: .
cdr3_length: 13
clone_size: .
j_call: TRBJ1-1
v_call: TRBV7-6
cdr3_nt: TGTGCCAGCAGGTTGGGCATGAACACTGAAGCTTTCTTT
cdr3_aa: CASRLGMNTEAFF

d_call: .
cdr3_length: 14
clone_size: once
j_call: TRBJ2-7
v_call: TRBV27
cdr3_nt: TGTGCCAGCAGTGGCATTAGCGGTTCCTACGAGCAGTACTTC
cdr3_aa: CASSGISGSYEQYF

d_call: .
cdr3_length: 15
clone_size: .
j_call: TRBJ1-1
v_call: TRBV5-1
cdr3_nt: TGCGCCAGCAGCTTGCATCAGGGGAAGATCTCTGAAGCTTTCTTT
cdr3_aa: CASSLHQGKISEAFF

d_call: .
cdr3_length: 19
clone_size: .
j_call: TRBJ2-2
v_call: TRBV27
cdr3_nt: TGTGCCAGCAGTTCCCTTTTGGGTGGCCACATTATCAACACCGGGGAGCTGTTTTTT
cdr3_aa: CASSSLLGGHIINTGELFF

d_call: .
cdr3_length: 15
clone_size: few
j_call: TRBJ2-1
v_call: TRBV30
cdr3_nt: TGTGCCTGGAGTGTACAGGTCCTAGTCCCCAATGAGCAGTTCTTC
cdr3_aa: CAWSVQVLVPNEQFF

d_call: TRBD2
cdr3_length: 16
clone_size: few
j_call: TRBJ2-1
v_call: TRBV5-4
cdr3_nt: TGTGCCAGCAGGATTAGCGGGGGGAGATCCTACAATGAGCAGTTCTTC
cdr3_aa: CASRISGGRSYNEQFF

d_call: .
cdr3_length: 13
clone_size: few
j_call: TRBJ2-7
v_call: TRBV27
cdr3_nt: TGTGCCAGCAGTTTATCAAGGGCCTACGAGCAGTACTTC
cdr3_aa: CASSLSRAYEQYF

d_call: .
cdr3_length: 16
clone_size: few
j_call: TRBJ2-7
v_call: TRBV9
cdr3_nt: TGTGCCAGCAGCACTCGGGGGGACAGCCCGACCTACGAGCAGTACTTC
cdr3_aa: CASSTRGDSPTYEQYF

d_call: .
cdr3_length: 14
clone_size: many
j_call: TRBJ2-7
v_call: TRBV4-1
cdr3_nt: TGCGCCAGCAGCCCCCGGGACTCGTCCTACGAGCAGTACTTC
cdr3_aa: CASSPRDSSYEQYF

d_call: .
cdr3_length: 14
clone_size: .
j_call: TRBJ2-3
v_call: TRBV28
cdr3_nt: TGTGCCAGCAGCCCCGGGCCCGGGACAGATACGCAGTATTTT
cdr3_aa: CASSPGPGTDTQYF

d_call: TRBD2
cdr3_length: 15
clone_size: many
j_call: TRBJ2-3
v_call: TRBV13
cdr3_nt: TGTGCCAGCAGCCAACTAGCGGGAGGAGCTGATACGCAGTATTTT
cdr3_aa: CASSQLAGGADTQYF

d_call: .
cdr3_length: 16
clone_size: many
j_call: TRBJ1-3
v_call: TRBV28
cdr3_nt: TGTGCCAGCAGTTGGAGGGGACGGTACTCTGGAAACACCATATATTTT
cdr3_aa: CASSWRGRYSGNTIYF

d_call: .
cdr3_length: 16
clone_size: few
j_call: TRBJ1-1
v_call: TRBV20-1
cdr3_nt: TGCAGTGCTAGAATACTGACCGGACAGCCGAACACTGAAGCTTTCTTT
cdr3_aa: CSARILTGQPNTEAFF

d_call: .
cdr3_length: 10
clone_size: many
j_call: TRBJ2-6
v_call: TRBV2
cdr3_nt: TGTGCCAGCAGCATGTCCGTCCTGACTTTC
cdr3_aa: CASSMSVLTF

d_call: .
cdr3_length: 11
clone_size: many
j_call: TRBJ2-7
v_call: TRBV12-3/TRBV12-4
cdr3_nt: TGTGCCAGCAGGTTATACTACGAGCAGTACTTC
cdr3_aa: CASRLYYEQYF

d_call: .
cdr3_length: 13
clone_size: .
j_call: TRBJ2-7
v_call: TRBV4-2
cdr3_nt: TGTGCCAGCAGCCTCGGTGCGGCGGGGGAGCAGTACTTC
cdr3_aa: CASSLGAAGEQYF

d_call: TRBD2
cdr3_length: 15
clone_size: many
j_call: TRBJ2-5
v_call: TRBV6-4
cdr3_nt: TGTGCCAGCAGTGAGTCAGCTAGCGGGAGGTTGCCCCAGTACTTC
cdr3_aa: CASSESASGRLPQYF

d_call: .
cdr3_length: 17
clone_size: many
j_call: TRBJ1-5
v_call: TRBV4-3
cdr3_nt: TGCGCCAGCAGCCAAGACCGGGACGGAAATAGCAATCAGCCCCAGCATTTT
cdr3_aa: CASSQDRDGNSNQPQHF

d_call: .
cdr3_length: 13
clone_size: few
j_call: TRBJ2-7
v_call: TRBV11-2
cdr3_nt: TGTGCCAGCAGCTTATCCCAGGCTCGCGAGCAGTACTTC
cdr3_aa: CASSLSQAREQYF

d_call: .
cdr3_length: 14
clone_size: .
j_call: TRBJ2-5
v_call: TRBV10-2
cdr3_nt: TGCGCCACCAAGCAATTTAGCGCTCAAGAGACCCAGTACTTC
cdr3_aa: CATKQFSAQETQYF

d_call: TRBD2
cdr3_length: 15
clone_size: many
j_call: TRBJ2-5
v_call: TRBV20-1
cdr3_nt: TGCAGTGCTAGATCCGCCCCACTAGCGGGAGAGACCCAGTACTTC
cdr3_aa: CSARSAPLAGETQYF

d_call: .
cdr3_length: 14
clone_size: .
j_call: TRBJ2-7
v_call: TRBV4-1
cdr3_nt: TGCGCCAGCAGCCAACAACTACAGGTGATGGGGCAGTACTTC
cdr3_aa: CASSQQLQVMGQYF

d_call: .
cdr3_length: 17
clone_size: many
j_call: TRBJ2-6
v_call: TRBV4-1
cdr3_nt: TGCGCCAGCAGCCTTTACTTGACAATTTCTGGGGCCAACGTCCTGACTTTC
cdr3_aa: CASSLYLTISGANVLTF

d_call: .
cdr3_length: 12
clone_size: .
j_call: TRBJ1-1
v_call: TRBV12-3/TRBV12-4
cdr3_nt: TGTGCCAGCCATGGTAGTGGCACTGAAGCTTTCTTT
cdr3_aa: CASHGSGTEAFF

d_call: .
cdr3_length: 11
clone_size: few
j_call: TRBJ2-7
v_call: TRBV7-9
cdr3_nt: TGTGCCAGCAGCTTAGGCCCCGAGCAGTACTTC
cdr3_aa: CASSLGPEQYF

d_call: .
cdr3_length: 14
clone_size: few
j_call: TRBJ1-1
v_call: TRBV6-2/TRBV6-3
cdr3_nt: TGTGCCAGCAGTTACTCCGGTGAGGGCACTGAAGCTTTCTTT
cdr3_aa: CASSYSGEGTEAFF

d_call: .
cdr3_length: 14
clone_size: .
j_call: TRBJ1-4
v_call: TRBV27
cdr3_nt: TGTGCCAGCAGACCAGGACGGACCAATGAAAAACTGTTTTTT
cdr3_aa: CASRPGRTNEKLFF

d_call: .
cdr3_length: 14
clone_size: few
j_call: TRBJ1-2
v_call: TRBV7-2
cdr3_nt: TGTGCCAGCACCCCAGCCGGAGGGAACTATGGCTACACCTTC
cdr3_aa: CASTPAGGNYGYTF

d_call: .
cdr3_length: 14
clone_size: many
j_call: TRBJ2-7
v_call: TRBV3-1
cdr3_nt: TGTGCCAGCAGCCCGGACTGGGGCTCCTACGAGCAGTACTTC
cdr3_aa: CASSPDWGSYEQYF

d_call: TRBD1
cdr3_length: 13
clone_size: .
j_call: TRBJ2-1
v_call: TRBV20-1
cdr3_nt: TGCAGTGCGAATTCGGACAGGGGCAATGAGCAGTTCTTC
cdr3_aa: CSANSDRGNEQFF

d_call: .
cdr3_length: 14
clone_size: .
j_call: TRBJ2-6
v_call: TRBV6-5
cdr3_nt: TGTGCCAGCAGTTACTCCTCTGGGGCCAACGTCCTGACTTTC
cdr3_aa: CASSYSSGANVLTF

d_call: .
cdr3_length: 13
clone_size: many
j_call: TRBJ2-7
v_call: TRBV12-3/TRBV12-4
cdr3_nt: TGTGCCAGCAGTTTAGGGCCGACGGACGAGCAGTACTTC
cdr3_aa: CASSLGPTDEQYF

d_call: TRBD1
cdr3_length: 12
clone_size: many
j_call: TRBJ2-1
v_call: TRBV29-1
cdr3_nt: TGCAGCGCTGGGACAGGGGGCAATGAGCAGTTCTTC
cdr3_aa: CSAGTGGNEQFF

d_call: .
cdr3_length: 13
clone_size: few
j_call: TRBJ1-2
v_call: TRBV29-1
cdr3_nt: TGCAGCGTTACCAACAGGGATCTCTATGGCTACACCTTC
cdr3_aa: CSVTNRDLYGYTF

d_call: .
cdr3_length: 16
clone_size: few
j_call: TRBJ1-4
v_call: TRBV20-1
cdr3_nt: TGCAGTGCTAGCGCCCGACGACAGAGCAGGAATGAAAAACTGTTTTTT
cdr3_aa: CSASARRQSRNEKLFF